Each of the 20 T cell receptor beta chains below was sequenced from the same sample in a study of blood T cell repertoires in COVID-19. Generated by immunoSEQ multiplex PCR, the TCRdb table keeps only in-frame clones and is missing some. This sample has roughly 70,000 clones, with approximately 92% found just once. Sequenced input: peripheral blood. The origin of the receptors is a woman between 50 and 59 years old with active COVID-19.

This chain uses TRBV5-6 with TRBJ2-1; tentatively, D is TRBD1 (5 bases). Germline lookup yields CDR1 SGHDT and CDR2 YYEEEE. Trimming shortened V by 2 bases and J by 3 bases, and 6 bases separated the two germline ends. The CDR3 covers 13 residues. This CDR3 reads CASSFQGYNEQFF. DNA of the CDR3: TGTGCCAGCAGCTTCCAGGGCTACAATGAGCAGTTCTTC.

V is TRBV7-2 and J is TRBJ1-5; D not resolved. The germline V gene has CDR1 SGHTA and CDR2 FQGNSA. The CDR3 runs to 14 residues. V shed 3 bases and J shed 4 bases, with 10 bases lying between them. The CDR3 DNA is TGTGCCAGCAGCTTCGGGAGCAAGAATCAGCCCCAGCATTTT. Encoded protein: CASSFGSKNQPQHF.

This clone was found once. The chain combines TRBV18 with TRBJ2-7; 8 nucleotides line up with TRBD1. J lost 5 bases, V lost 1 base, and 7 bases had no gene match. CDR3 length: 15 amino acids. Germline lookup yields CDR1 KGHSH and CDR2 LQKENI. The CDR3 sequence: CASSPLTTGANEQYF. The CDR3 region has the DNA TGTGCCAGCTCACCACTAACGACAGGGGCCAACGAGCAGTACTTC.

The chain recombines TRBV30 with TRBJ2-1, with 8 bases matching TRBD1. Per the germline V gene, CDR1 is GTSNPN and CDR2 is SVGIG (reference sequence). This CDR3 comprises 14 residues. V lost 4 bases, J lost 8 bases, and 10 bases stayed unmatched. CDR3 nucleotide sequence: TGTGCCTGGACCAGTCGACAGGGGCGCTATGAGCAGTTCTTC. The encoded protein is CAWTSRQGRYEQFF.

The rearrangement joins TRBV21-1 to TRBJ2-1; TRBD2 was called by the table and not checked on the DNA. TRBV21-1 is given as a pseudogene. The CDR3 is made up of 17 amino acids. The CDR3 loop reads CASSNGLAGSSYNEQFF. Here the CDR3 DNA reads TGTGCCAGCAGCAACGGGCTAGCGGGGAGCTCCTACAATGAGCAGTTCTTC.

In its sample, this clone was seen once. This rearrangement joins TRBV5-1 to TRBJ2-3, with 7 bases matching TRBD2. V dropped 9 bases and J dropped 1; count of bases not matched to a gene: 8. This CDR3 comprises 14 residues. Germline CDR1 SGHRS, CDR2 YFSETQ. The DNA of the CDR3 is TGCGCCACTCAGGCTACTAGCGGCACAGATACGCAGTATTTT. This translates into CATQATSGTDTQYF.

V is TRBV4-1 and J is TRBJ1-5; D may be TRBD1 (5 bases). Germline CDR1 and CDR2: MGHRA and YSYEKL. Trimming pared 4 bases from V and 7 bases from J, leaving 17 bases between. The CDR3 loop spans 15 amino acids. The CDR3 here is CASSLLAGEEQPQHF. The DNA of the CDR3 is TGCGCCAGCAGCCTCCTAGCGGGGGAGGAACAGCCCCAGCATTTT.

This chain joins TRBV28 and TRBJ2-1; TRBD1 agrees at 7 bases. The CDR3 consists of 16 residues. Germline assignment: CDR1 MDHEN and CDR2 SYDVKM. V lost 6 bases to trimming and J lost 1 base; unmatched junction nucleotides: 9. The CDR3 DNA follows: TGTGCCAGCAGCCCCGTACAGGGGTTATCCTACAATGAGCAGTTCTTC. Translating it yields CASSPVQGLSYNEQFF.

The rearrangement links TRBV5-1 to TRBJ2-3; 8 bases line up with TRBD2. CDR3 length: 16 amino acids. Per germline, CDR1 SGHRS and CDR2 YFSETQ. V lost 0 bases to trimming and J lost 11 bases; unmatched junction nucleotides: 14. CDR3 DNA sequence: TGCGCCAGCAGCTTGGTTGGGACCCTTGCGGGAGGCAAGCAGTATTTT. Protein product: CASSLVGTLAGGKQYF. The entire variable domain, with the rest obtained from reference TRBV5-1 and TRBJ2-3, is as follows: KAGVTQTPRYLIKTRGQQVTLSCSPISGHRSVSWYQQTPGQGLQFLFEYFSETQRNKGNFPGRFSGRQFSNSRSEMNVSTLELGDSALYLCASSLVGTLAGGKQYFGPGTRLTVL.

The V gene is TRBV9, the J gene TRBJ2-5; 9 bases map to TRBD2. The CDR3 contains 15 residues. The V gene's germline CDR1 is SGDLS and CDR2 YYNGEE. J gave up 1 base and V 3 bases, and 4 bases lay outside the gene matches. The CDR3 coding sequence is TGTGCCAGCAGCGGTAGCGGGAGTGGCCAAGAGACCCAGTACTTC. This sequence encodes CASSGSGSGQETQYF. The full variable domain, in which reference TRBV9 and TRBJ2-5 provide the parts outside the CDR3, is DSGVTQTPKHLITATGQRVTLRCSPRSGDLSVYWYQQSLDQGLQFLIQYYNGEERAKGNILERFSAQQFPDLHSELNLSSLELGDSALYFCASSGSGSGQETQYFGPGTRLLVL.

The chain combines TRBV3-1 (or the pseudogene TRBV3-2) with TRBJ2-1; TRBD1 aligns across 10 bases. Unmatched junction bases numbered 10, after V lost 4 bases and J lost 4 bases. Germline assignment: CDR1 LGHDT and CDR2 YNNKEL (reference sequence). The CDR3 is 17 residues long. CDR3 amino acids: CASSPRIRDRGYNEQFF. The DNA for the CDR3 is TGTGCCAGCAGCCCCCGAATCCGGGACAGGGGATACAATGAGCAGTTCTTC.

The chain links TRBV6-6 to TRBJ1-2, with 7 bases identical to TRBD1. Trimming cost V 4 bases and J 6 bases; bases outside gene matches: 5. The CDR3 length is 13 residues. Germline V gene lookup returns CDR1 MNHNY and CDR2 SVGAGI (reference sequence). This chain's CDR3 is CASSSTGDHGYTF. The CDR3 nucleotides read TGTGCCAGCAGTTCTACAGGGGATCATGGCTACACCTTC.

V gene TRBV3-1 (or the pseudogene TRBV3-2) combines with J gene TRBJ2-2, with D tentatively TRBD2 (6 bases). CDR1 and CDR2 (germline): LGHDT, YNNKEL (reference sequence). The CDR3 runs to 16 residues. Trimming removed 1 base at V and 4 bases at J, with 13 bases between. The CDR3 sequence: CASSQAPSGSTGELFF. The CDR3 coding sequence is TGTGCCAGCAGCCAAGCTCCTTCCGGGAGCACCGGGGAGCTGTTTTTT.

The chain carries TRBV18 and TRBJ2-5; weak D call: TRBD1 (5 bases). CDR1 is KGHSH and CDR2 is LQKENI in the germline V gene. V was trimmed by 3 bases and J by 0 bases, leaving 8 bases between them. The CDR3 contains 14 residues. The CDR3 region has the DNA TGTGCCAGCTCACCGACAGAGTACCAAGAGACCCAGTACTTC. It translates to CASSPTEYQETQYF.

The chain recombines TRBV6-6 with TRBJ2-6; maybe TRBD2 (5 bases). Germline CDR1 and CDR2: MNHNY and SVGAGI (reference sequence). The CDR3 loop spans 18 amino acids. V dropped 5 bases and J dropped 0 bases, with 17 bases sitting between them. The CDR3 loop is CASSQPPGRGSGANVLTF. CDR3 DNA: TGTGCCAGCAGTCAGCCACCCGGACGGGGCTCTGGGGCCAACGTCCTGACTTTC.

This chain connects TRBV6-5 to TRBJ2-7; 9 nucleotides agree with TRBD2. CDR3 length: 13 residues. V lost 9 bases to trimming and J lost 1 base; unmatched junction nucleotides: 4. Germline loops: CDR1 MNHEY, CDR2 SVGAGI. As DNA, the CDR3 is TGTGCCAGTCGACTAGCGGAATCCTACGAGCAGTACTTC. This codes for CASRLAESYEQYF.

The chain couples TRBV15 to TRBJ2-2; 8 nucleotides line up with TRBD1. V lost 8 bases, J lost 7 bases, and 9 bases stayed unmatched. There are 14 residues in the CDR3. The germline V gene encodes CDR1 LNHNV and CDR2 YYDKDF (reference sequence). The CDR3: CATRSAGGLGELFF. CDR3 nucleotides: TGTGCCACCCGCTCCGCAGGGGGCCTCGGGGAGCTGTTTTTT.

The J gene is TRBJ1-2, the V gene TRBV19; weak D call: TRBD1 (6 bases). CDR1 and CDR2 from the germline V gene are LNHDA and SQIVND (reference sequence). The CDR3 loop spans 14 amino acids. V shed 5 bases and J shed 4 bases, with 14 bases lying between them. The CDR3 is CASSLDRTAYGYTF. The CDR3 region has the DNA TGTGCCAGTAGTTTGGACAGAACCGCCTATGGCTACACCTTC.

The gene calls are TRBV7-9 and TRBJ2-7; TRBD2 matches at 12 bases. The germline V gene has CDR1 SEHNR and CDR2 FQNEAQ (reference sequence). The CDR3 is made up of 15 amino acids. V lost 5 bases to trimming and J lost 2 bases; unmatched junction nucleotides: 4. The CDR3: CASSLLAGGPYEQYF. The CDR3 DNA is TGTGCCAGCAGCCTACTAGCGGGAGGCCCCTACGAGCAGTACTTC.

The chain links TRBV6-1 to TRBJ1-2; the match to TRBD1 covers 8 bases. The junction had 9 bases not matched to a gene; V was cut back by 4 bases and J by 2 bases. The CDR3 consists of 16 residues. Per germline, CDR1 MNHNS and CDR2 SASEGT. CDR3 DNA: TGTGCCAGCAGTGCCCCACAGGGGGTTGGGAACTATGGCTACACCTTC. It yields the protein CASSAPQGVGNYGYTF.